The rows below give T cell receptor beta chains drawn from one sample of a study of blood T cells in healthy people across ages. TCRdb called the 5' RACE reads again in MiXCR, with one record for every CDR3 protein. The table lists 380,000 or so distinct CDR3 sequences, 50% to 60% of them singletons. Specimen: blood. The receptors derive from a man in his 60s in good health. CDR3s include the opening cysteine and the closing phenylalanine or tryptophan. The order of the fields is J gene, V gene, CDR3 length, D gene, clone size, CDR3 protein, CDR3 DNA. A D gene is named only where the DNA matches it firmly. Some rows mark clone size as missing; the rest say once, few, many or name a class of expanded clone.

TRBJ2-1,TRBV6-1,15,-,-,CASSDPPAGYNEQFF,TGTGCCAGCAGTGATCCCCCGGCGGGTTACAATGAGCAGTTCTTC
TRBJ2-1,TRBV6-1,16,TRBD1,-,CASSPEGGQGYNEQFF,TGTGCCAGCAGTCCAGAAGGGGGACAGGGTTACAATGAGCAGTTCTTC
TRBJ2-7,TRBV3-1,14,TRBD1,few,CASSNRQGTDEQYF,TGTGCCAGCAGCAACAGACAGGGCACCGACGAGCAGTACTTC
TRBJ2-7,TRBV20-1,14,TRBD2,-,CSASPRSGRNEQYF,TGCAGTGCTAGTCCGAGGAGCGGGAGAAACGAGCAGTACTTC
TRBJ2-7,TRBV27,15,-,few,CASSPQGNSYYEQYF,TGTGCCAGCAGCCCCCAGGGAAATTCGTACTACGAGCAGTACTTC
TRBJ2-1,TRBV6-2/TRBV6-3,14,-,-,CASSLGPAYNEQFF,TGTGCCAGCAGCCTGGGGCCCGCCTACAATGAGCAGTTCTTC
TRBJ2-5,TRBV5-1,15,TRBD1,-,CASSKTGGLLETQYF,TGCGCCAGCAGCAAAACAGGGGGCCTGCTCGAGACCCAGTACTTC
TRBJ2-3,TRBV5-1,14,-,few,CASSEGSYGDTQYF,TGCGCCAGCAGCGAGGGGAGCTATGGAGATACGCAGTATTTT
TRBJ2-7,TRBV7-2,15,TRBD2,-,CASSSTSGSGYEQYF,TGTGCCAGCAGCTCCACTAGCGGGAGTGGGTATGAGCAGTACTTC
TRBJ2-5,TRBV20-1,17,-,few,CSASVSGQGFGRETQYF,TGCAGTGCTAGTGTGTCCGGACAGGGTTTCGGGAGGGAGACCCAGTACTTC
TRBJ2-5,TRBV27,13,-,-,CASSRQPEETQYF,TGTGCCAGCAGTCGACAGCCTGAAGAGACCCAGTACTTC
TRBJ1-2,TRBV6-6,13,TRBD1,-,CASNRDRGRGYTF,TGTGCCAGCAACCGGGACAGGGGTCGAGGCTACACCTTC
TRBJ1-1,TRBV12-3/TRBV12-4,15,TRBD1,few,CACSAFQGGNTEAFF,TGTGCCTGCAGCGCGTTCCAGGGGGGGAACACTGAGGCTTTCTTT
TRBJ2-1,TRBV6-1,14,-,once,CASSGDSLVDEQFF,TGTGCCAGCAGTGGAGACAGTTTAGTTGATGAGCAGTTCTTC
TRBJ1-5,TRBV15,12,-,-,CATSISQGPQHF,TGTGCCACCAGCATTAGTCAGGGGCCCCAGCATTTT
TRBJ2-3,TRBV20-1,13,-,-,CSAPVGITDTQYF,TGCAGTGCGCCGGTTGGGATTACAGATACGCAGTATTTT